The 23 T cell receptor beta chains below were found in one sample sequenced in a study of somatic mutations in cytotoxic T cells in rheumatoid arthritis. TCRdb's copy holds only in-frame clones and misses some; the assay was immunoSEQ multiplex PCR. The sample has 9,000 to 13,000 clones, 65% to 80% seen once; the top ten hold roughly 37%. The specimen was CD8+ T cells sorted from blood. Receptors were obtained from an adult with rheumatoid arthritis.

In its sample, this clone was seen a few times. The chain links TRBV11-2 to TRBJ1-1, with D possibly TRBD1 on 5 matching bases. The CDR3 is made up of 16 amino acids. Germline CDR1 reads SGHAT; CDR2 reads FQNNGV. The V and J ends lost 1 base and 5 bases respectively, with 17 bases between them. The CDR3 region is CASSLGRGSLGTEAFF. CDR3 DNA: TGTGCCAGCAGCTTAGGGCGGGGCAGCCTGGGGACTGAAGCTTTCTTT.

This chain joins TRBV27 and TRBJ2-1; TRBD2 matches at 10 bases. Germline trimming cut 4 bases from V and 9 bases from J; bases unmatched to any gene: 3. Looked up from germline, CDR1 is MNHEY and CDR2 is SMNVEV (reference sequence). This CDR3 has 13 residues. The CDR3 sequence is CASSWTSGGEQFF. As DNA, the CDR3 is TGTGCCAGCAGTTGGACTAGCGGAGGTGAGCAGTTCTTC.

The chain has TRBV4-3 and TRBJ2-1; D may be TRBD1 or TRBD2 (5 bases each). Trimming removed 4 bases at V and 12 bases at J, with 10 bases between. Germline CDR1 is LGHNA and CDR2 is YSLEER. This CDR3 spans 11 amino acids. CDR3 sequence (DNA): TGCGCCAGCAGCCCGGGGCTTGGGCAGTTCTTC. Translated: CASSPGLGQFF.

The sample holds a few counts of this clone. CDR3 bases: TGTGCCGGCACCGAGGAAGAGGGGGGGAATGAAAAACTGTTTTTT. Translating it yields CAGTEEEGGNEKLFF. The chain is built from TRBV7-9 and TRBJ1-4; a possible D gene is TRBD1 (6 bases). Per the germline V gene, CDR1 is SEHNR and CDR2 is FQNEAQ (reference sequence). Trimming shortened V by 11 bases and J by 5 bases, and 21 bases separated the two germline ends. The CDR3 length is 15 residues.

This chain joins TRBV28 and TRBJ1-1, with D uncertain. Germline CDR1 is MDHEN and CDR2 is SYDVKM. The CDR3 consists of 13 residues. The germline V and J ends were trimmed by 5 bases and 6 bases, with 13 bases remaining between them. CDR3 loop: CASSPETWAEAFF. The CDR3 DNA reads TGTGCCAGCAGTCCTGAGACGTGGGCTGAAGCTTTCTTT.

The CDR3 DNA is TGTGCCAGTAGTTCGGGCAGCTCCTACGAGCAGTACTTC. This encodes CASSSGSSYEQYF. V and J are TRBV19 and TRBJ2-7; D is unclear. This CDR3 is built from 13 residues. The germline gives CDR1 LNHDA, CDR2 SQIVND (reference sequence). Trimming took 5 bases from V and 0 from J, leaving 8 bases between them.

The chain employs TRBV7-2 and TRBJ2-1, with D maybe TRBD2 (6 bases). Trimming removed 3 bases from V and 2 bases from J, with 8 bases in between. CDR3 length equals 14 residues. CDR1 SGHTA and CDR2 FQGNSA come from the germline V gene. Here the CDR3 DNA reads TGTGCCAGCAGCTTCAGGAGGGCCTACAATGAGCAGTTCTTC. It specifies CASSFRRAYNEQFF.

This clone appeared a few times. The chain joins TRBV5-4 to TRBJ2-7; D is uncertain. The CDR3 consists of 15 residues. CDR1 is SGHNT, CDR2 YYREEE, per germline (reference sequence). Deletions cut 1 base from V and 5 bases from J, with 16 bases between. The CDR3 sequence is CASSLFNVAPDEQYF. In nucleotides, the CDR3 is TGTGCCAGCAGCTTGTTTAACGTAGCTCCCGACGAGCAGTACTTC.

This chain joins TRBV9 and TRBJ2-5, with no clear D. Trimming removed 3 bases from V and 0 bases from J, with 6 bases in between. Germline V gene sequence: CDR1 SGDLS, CDR2 YYNGEE. CDR3 length equals 13 residues. The CDR3 bases are TGTGCCAGCAGCGCGCTGTACCAAGAGACCCAGTACTTC. Translating gives CASSALYQETQYF.

The V and J genes are TRBV11-3 and TRBJ2-7; the match to TRBD1 covers 8 bases. V dropped 2 bases and J dropped 6; count of bases not matched to a gene: 9. CDR1 SGHNT and CDR2 YENEEA come from the germline V gene. The length of the CDR3 is 15 residues. The DNA of the CDR3 is TGTGCCAGCAGCTTACGCGGTCAGGGGGCGCCCGAGCAGTACTTC. Translation: CASSLRGQGAPEQYF.

The chain carries TRBV11-3 and TRBJ2-3; TRBD1 matches 7 bases. In germline, CDR1 is SGHNT, CDR2 YENEEA. J lost 0 bases, V lost 3 bases, and 9 bases had no gene match. The CDR3 is 17 amino acids. The CDR3 is CASSLRSWDSSTDTQYF. The CDR3 DNA follows: TGTGCCAGCAGCTTGCGTTCTTGGGACAGCAGCACAGATACGCAGTATTTT.

The V and J genes are TRBV4-1 and TRBJ2-2; D is unresolved. Between the trimmed V and J ends, which lost 6 bases and 4 bases, there was a span of 12 bases. The germline V gene encodes CDR1 MGHRA and CDR2 YSYEKL. The CDR3 is 14 residues long. The CDR3 here is CASRQKFGTGELFF. CDR3 DNA: TGCGCCAGCAGGCAGAAGTTCGGCACCGGGGAGCTGTTTTTT.

The chain is built from TRBV19 and TRBJ1-2; no clear D gene. CDR1 is LNHDA and CDR2 is SQIVND in the germline V gene (reference sequence). Trimming removed 1 base from V and 4 bases from J, with 7 bases in between. The CDR3 spans 13 residues. As DNA, the CDR3 is TGTGCCAGTAGTATAGCACTCCTCTATGGCTACACCTTC. It translates to CASSIALLYGYTF.

The gene calls are TRBV2 and TRBJ1-2; 9 bases agree with TRBD1. The CDR3 is 14 residues long. V shed 6 bases and J 2 bases; nucleotides not matched to a gene: 4. CDR1 and CDR2 from the germline V gene are SNHLY and FYNNEI. CDR3 amino acids: CASRGTGWNYGYTF. In DNA form, the CDR3 reads TGTGCCAGCAGGGGGACAGGGTGGAACTATGGCTACACCTTC.

V is TRBV4-1 and J is TRBJ2-7, with D perhaps matching TRBD1 (6 bases). The CDR3 is 15 residues long. Germline V gene sequence: CDR1 MGHRA, CDR2 YSYEKL. Trimming removed 3 bases from V and 3 bases from J, with 15 bases in between. The CDR3 sequence is CASSHPGQSDYEQYF. The CDR3 DNA follows: TGCGCCAGCAGCCATCCGGGACAAAGCGACTACGAGCAGTACTTC.

This chain links TRBV7-9 with TRBJ2-1; 16 bases fit TRBD2. Germline trimming cut 4 bases from V and 8 bases from J; bases unmatched to any gene: 8. In germline, CDR1 is SEHNR, CDR2 FQNEAQ (reference sequence). The CDR3 extends over 17 amino acids. CDR3 protein: CASSSGLAGGGWDEQFF. The CDR3 region has the DNA TGTGCCAGCAGCTCGGGACTAGCGGGGGGGGGATGGGATGAGCAGTTCTTC.

V usage is TRBV5-6 and J usage is TRBJ1-2; tentatively, D is TRBD1 (5 bases). This CDR3 has 13 residues. Trimming stripped 0 bases from V and 5 bases from J, with 8 bases between. The germline gives CDR1 SGHDT, CDR2 YYEEEE. This chain's CDR3 is CASSLGQPYGYTF. The CDR3 bases are TGTGCCAGCAGCTTGGGACAGCCTTATGGCTACACCTTC.

The genes are TRBV23-1 and TRBJ2-2; D perhaps matches TRBD1 (6 bases). TRBV23-1 is given ORF status, its function remaining uncertain. CDR3 size: 16 residues. Deletions cut 2 bases from V and 6 bases from J, with 16 bases between. The CDR3 DNA follows: TGCGCCAGCAGTCAAACTGCCGGGGACAAGGCCGGGGAGCTGTTTTTT. Protein: CASSQTAGDKAGELFF.

The genes are TRBV19 and TRBJ2-1; D remains ambiguous. V lost 5 bases and J lost 4, with 12 bases in between. CDR1 is LNHDA, CDR2 SQIVND, per germline (reference sequence). This CDR3 is built from 14 residues. Here the CDR3 reads CASSLADSYNEQFF. The CDR3 nucleotides are TGTGCCAGTAGTCTCGCGGATTCATACAATGAGCAGTTCTTC.

The chain joins TRBV5-1 to TRBJ1-1, with D perhaps matching TRBD1 (6 bases). This CDR3 region has 13 residues. Germline assignment: CDR1 SGHRS and CDR2 YFSETQ. Trimming took off 2 bases at V and 6 bases at J, with 11 bases between the two ends. CDR3 sequence: CASSFGGQAEAFF. In DNA, the CDR3 is TGCGCCAGCAGCTTCGGGGGACAAGCTGAAGCTTTCTTT.

J is TRBJ2-2 and V is TRBV10-3; no definite D call. V dropped 10 bases and J dropped 0 bases, with 21 bases sitting between them. The CDR3 runs to 17 residues. Germline values: CDR1 ENHRY, CDR2 SYGVKD. The CDR3 DNA reads TGTGCCACAAAAAAGGGTCCAGGTGTCGCGAACACCGGGGAGCTGTTTTTT. The encoded protein is CATKKGPGVANTGELFF.

The chain combines TRBV5-8 with TRBJ1-1; TRBD1 aligns across 7 bases. The CDR3 runs to 14 residues. Looked up from germline, CDR1 is SGHTS and CDR2 is YDEGEE. V was clipped by 3 bases and J by 3 bases; unmatched bases: 5. The CDR3 region has the DNA TGTGCCAGCAGCTCCAAGGGGGCGGACACTGAAGCTTTCTTT. It is translated as CASSSKGADTEAFF.

The chain is built from TRBV7-9 and TRBJ2-3, with 8 bases lining up with TRBD2. The germline CDR1 and CDR2 sequences are SEHNR and FQNEAQ (reference sequence). The CDR3 is 15 amino acids. The trim removed 9 bases at V and 4 bases at J, leaving 12 bases unmatched. CDR3 residues: CASLLRRGGSDTQYF. The CDR3 DNA sequence: TGTGCCAGTCTCCTGCGTCGGGGGGGGTCAGATACGCAGTATTTT.